This TCR beta chain appears in the sequencing data of a study of CXCR3-negative and CXCR3-positive naive CD8 T cells. The wider study: Sequencing gave about 150 million TRB reads overall, about 1.5 +/- 0.3 million per library.

In preparing the TRB cDNA libraries, 5' RACE with UMI labels was used. For each CDR3 protein, TCRdb gives one entry from its re-call of the 5' RACE reads, without DNA. This table holds 100,000 to 150,000 distinct CDR3 sequences. Notes on this clonotype: Its antigen is unknown.

Germline V gene sequence: CDR1 SGHKS, CDR2 YYEKEE (reference sequence). The CDR3 loop spans 16 amino acids. Study-level points and caveats: In cryopreserved cells, CXCR3 expression partially decreased, and fresh PBMCs were used in most assays. The TRBV-TRBJ usage of naive CXCR3-negative and CXCR3-positive cells was similar, but that of memory cells differed. Relative to memory CD8+ cells, whose diversity was much lower, both naive subsets had comparably high diversity.

The sequence was collected from a human donor in good health. Some clones in this sample may be carry-over from other donors' samples. The chain is built from TRBV5-5 and TRBJ2-7; TCRdb indicates TRBD2, and absent DNA this call remains unverified. The sample consisted of naive CXCR3- CD8+ T cells from blood. Indicated subset: CD45RO-CCR7+CD27+CD95- naive CD8+ T cells lacking CXCR3 (TNR3-). CDR3 sequence reads: CASSLWTSGNSYEQYF. The full variable domain, in which reference TRBV5-5 and TRBJ2-7 provide the parts outside the CDR3, is DAGVTQSPTHLIKTRGQQVTLRCSPISGHKSVSWYQQVLGQGPQFIFQYYEKEERGRGNFPDRFSARQFPNYSSELNVNALLLGDSALYLCASSLWTSGNSYEQYFGPGTRLTVT.